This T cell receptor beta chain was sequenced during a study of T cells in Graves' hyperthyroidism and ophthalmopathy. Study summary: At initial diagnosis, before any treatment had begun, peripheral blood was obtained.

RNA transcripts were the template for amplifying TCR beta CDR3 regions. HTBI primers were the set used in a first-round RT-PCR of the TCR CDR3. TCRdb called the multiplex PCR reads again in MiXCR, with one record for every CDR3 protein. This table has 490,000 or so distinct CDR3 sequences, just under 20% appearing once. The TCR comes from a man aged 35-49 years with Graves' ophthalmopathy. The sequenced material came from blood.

The CDR3 loop reads CASRGTVDSSTNEKLFF. The CDR3 DNA reads TGTGCCAGCAGGGGAACAGTTGATAGCTCAACTAATGAAAAACTGTTTTTT. J is TRBJ1-4 and V is TRBV2; D is unresolved. Trimming cost V 6 bases and J 0 bases, with 17 bases left between them. From germline, CDR1 is SNHLY and CDR2 FYNNEI. This CDR3 comprises 17 residues.